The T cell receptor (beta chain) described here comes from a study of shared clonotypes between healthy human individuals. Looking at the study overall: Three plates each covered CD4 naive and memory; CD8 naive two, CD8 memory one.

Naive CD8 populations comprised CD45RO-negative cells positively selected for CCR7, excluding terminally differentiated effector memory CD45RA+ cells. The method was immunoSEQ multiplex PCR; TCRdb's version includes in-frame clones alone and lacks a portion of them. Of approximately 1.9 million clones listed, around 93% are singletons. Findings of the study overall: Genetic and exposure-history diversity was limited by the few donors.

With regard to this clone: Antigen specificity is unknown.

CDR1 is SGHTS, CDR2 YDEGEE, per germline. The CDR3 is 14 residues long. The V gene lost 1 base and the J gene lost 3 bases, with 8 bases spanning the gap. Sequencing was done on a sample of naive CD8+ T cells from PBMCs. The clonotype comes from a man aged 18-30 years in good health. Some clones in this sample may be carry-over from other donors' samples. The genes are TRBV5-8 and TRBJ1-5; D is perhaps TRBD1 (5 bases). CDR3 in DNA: TGTGCCAGCAGCTTGTGGGGACTCAATCAGCCCCAGCATTTT. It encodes CASSLWGLNQPQHF.